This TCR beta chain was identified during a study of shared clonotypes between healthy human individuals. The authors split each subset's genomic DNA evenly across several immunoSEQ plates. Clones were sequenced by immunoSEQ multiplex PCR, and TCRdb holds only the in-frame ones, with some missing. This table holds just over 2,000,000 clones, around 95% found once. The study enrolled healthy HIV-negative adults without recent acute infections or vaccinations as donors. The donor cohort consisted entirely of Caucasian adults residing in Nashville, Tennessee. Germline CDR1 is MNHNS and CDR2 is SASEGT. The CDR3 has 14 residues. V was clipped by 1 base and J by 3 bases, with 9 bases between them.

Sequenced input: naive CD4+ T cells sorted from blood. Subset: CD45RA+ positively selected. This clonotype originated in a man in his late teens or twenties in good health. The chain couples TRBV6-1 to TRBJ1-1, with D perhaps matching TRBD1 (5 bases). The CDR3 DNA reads TGTGCCAGCAGTGAAGTGTGGGGGGACACTGAAGCTTTCTTT. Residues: CASSEVWGDTEAFF.